The present TCR beta chain was sequenced within a study of T cell clones after liver transplantation (dated by TCRdb to between 2018 and 2020). Concerning the study at large: The samples were obtained from ITN030ST, a randomized trial that attempted immunosuppression withdrawal within 2 years after liver transplantation. As an antigen-independent comparator for the donor-reactive sequences, third party-reactive TCRbeta sequences from pre-transplant MLRs were identified as well. Blood samples were collected pre-transplant, pre-randomization before withdrawal, and post-randomization after either full withdrawal or failed withdrawal. Of the eight recipients, three were HCV-positive, while the remaining recipients had been transplanted for non-autoimmune, non-viral indications. Until randomization at 12-24 months post-transplant, subjects were given standard immunosuppression, with no induction therapy. Tolerance meant complete immunosuppression withdrawal for at least one year without liver enzymes rising beyond twice the upper limit of normal. Donor-reactive T cell clones were identified using TCRbeta sequencing after a pre-transplant mixed lymphocyte reaction and were then followed in post-transplant blood. The studied cohort comprised 8 liver transplant recipients, 3 classified as tolerant and 5 as non-tolerant. The investigation overall reported the following: Because allograft tissue specimens were not available, migration of donor-reactive T cells into the graft, rather than deletion, may have occurred. The decline in donor-reactive sequences exceeded the decline in third party-reactive sequences, suggesting partial antigen-specific deletion that was unrelated to withdrawal success. Circulating donor-reactive CD4 TCRbeta sequences fell significantly post-transplant in most of the 8 subjects, irrespective of tolerance or HCV status. When repertoire turnover was taken into account, detection of donor-reactive sequences was significantly reduced in 7 of 8 subjects for CD4 and in 8 of 8 subjects for CD8. In a couple of subjects, low numbers of available donor cells limited the measurable donor-reactive repertoire. Conclusions were preliminary, limited by small, heterogeneous patient numbers and non-standardized post-transplant time points.

Notes on this clone: What antigen it recognizes has not been identified. No much larger clone is present one base from it, and per-base qualities are unavailable.

The time point label, read with the paper, signifies: pre-transplant. Unstimulated PBMCs, after thawing, were stained for CD3, CD4 and CD8 and then FACS-sorted into CD3+CD4+ and CD3+CD8+ populations. All 8 studied subjects were randomized to withdrawal of immunosuppression. The Qiagen DNeasy Blood and Tissue Kit was used to isolate genomic DNA. Ends trimmed: V by 6 bases, J by 0 bases; bases unmatched to a gene: 1. Reading from cysteine to phenylalanine, the CDR3 counts 14 amino acids. The CDR3 DNA has 42 bases and is translated from base 1. Looking up the germline V gene yields CDR1 ENHRY and CDR2 SYGVKD. Using immunoSEQ, frozen genomic DNA was subjected to high-throughput TCRbeta CDR3 sequencing, a process that included PCR amplification, mapping, bias correction and internal controls. The paper's processing steps were these. Productive rearrangements were kept, and unique TCRbeta sequences were defined by CDR3 nucleotide sequence plus V and J gene. For classification of a sequence as donor-reactive, at least 5-fold expansion in CFSE-low cells relative to unstimulated pre-transplant cells and a frequency of at least 0.01% were required. To ensure at least 90% detection power, minimum frequency thresholds were set for each subject based on that subject's lowest-template unstimulated sample. Repertoire turnover was measured by Jensen-Shannon divergence between the top 1000 TCRbeta sequences post- and pre-transplant. Changes in detection of donor-reactive sequences were tested with two-sided Fisher's exact tests. The table was pulled from immuneACCESS by TCRdb, which kept in-frame rearrangements only. Such tables lose some clones; where checked, under half of the loss comes from unresolved V genes, and the rest has no known cause. The V and J calls and clone size were taken over from that table, and D and trimming were inferred from the DNA. The sample includes 65,000 to 90,000 clones, with over 85% observed a single time. The ten largest clones take up about 2.5% of the sample.

The source is a human donor who received a liver transplant. The V gene is TRBV10-3 and the J gene is TRBJ2-3, with TRBD1 matching 9 junction bases. Here the sequenced sample was CD4+ T cells from blood, taken before liver transplant. The CDR3 has the sequence CAIRDRGSTDTQYF. The nucleotide sequence is TGTGCCATCAGGGACAGGGGTAGCACAGATACGCAGTATTTT.